The present TCR beta chain was sequenced within a study of response to subunit inactivated influenza vaccine. This clonotype has only one observation. The antigen is undetermined. The V gene's germline CDR1 is LGHNA and CDR2 YSLEER. This CDR3 spans 16 amino acids. V shed 0 bases and J shed 3 bases, with 13 bases lying between them. TCRdb reprocessed the RT-PCR reads with MiXCR, giving one entry per CDR3 protein. The profile covers more than 600,000 distinct CDR3 sequences, with around 18% appearing a single time and about a tenth taken by the ten largest. The study's findings and limits: Authors suggested few new T cells are recruited by each seasonal influenza vaccination.

Sequences were derived from PBMCs from blood, sampled roughly 5 days after vaccination. The receptor was derived from a middle-aged man who received an inactivated influenza vaccine. The rearrangement uses TRBV4-3 and TRBJ2-3; no clear D gene. The CDR3 spells CASSQDLALGTDTQYF. Written as DNA, the CDR3 is TGCGCCAGCAGCCAAGACCTGGCGTTGGGAACAGATACGCAGTATTTT.